This T cell receptor beta chain comes out of a study of OX40 agonist ivuxolimab in advanced cancers. Overall study context: Partial responses were achieved by three patients, of whom one had hepatocellular carcinoma and two had cutaneous melanoma.

Data came from immunoSEQ multiplex PCR; TCRdb stores just in-frame clones and leaves some out. Of tens of thousands of clones listed, under 95% are singletons. Exclusion of a patient followed from autoimmune disease history or systemic immunosuppression. With 3 bases clipped from V and 0 bases from J, the junction kept 5 bases outside the gene matches. In germline, CDR1 is SGDLS, CDR2 YYNGEE. The CDR3 consists of 16 residues. This specimen was CD4+ or CD8+ T cells sorted from blood, taken in a trial of the OX40 agonist ivuxolimab. The TCR sequence derives from an adult with an advanced solid tumor such as melanoma, head and neck, liver or kidney cancer. The rearrangement uses TRBV9 and TRBJ2-7; 11 nucleotides match TRBD2. CDR3 residues: CASSDPLAGGSYEQYF. In DNA, the CDR3 is TGTGCCAGCAGCGACCCCCTAGCGGGGGGCTCCTACGAGCAGTACTTC.